Sequencing of this T cell receptor (beta chain) was carried out in a study of siplizumab effects on memory and regulatory T cells. Study summary: Without drug or with siplizumab at approximately 0.91 ug/mL, mixed lymphocyte reactions were set up in pairs.

A single count supports this clone. No antigen is known for it. One base separates it from a far larger clone, so it is likely a read error. Other DNA sequences in the sample encode the same CDR3. CDR3 size: 14 residues. CDR1 is LNHNV and CDR2 is YYDKDF in the germline V gene (reference sequence). The assay covered 75,000 to 100,000 TCR templates per sample. Sequencing was performed with immunoSEQ multiplex PCR; in TCRdb, only in-frame clones are kept and a portion is missing. The top ten hold about 11% of the sample, which has 10,000 or so clones, more than 35% seen once. Cocultured for over 5 days at 37°C were the mixed lymphocyte reaction cells. Responder PBMCs underwent CFSE labelling, stimulator PBMCs underwent Violet Dye labelling, and both were mixed at 1:1.

The sequencing sample was made of CFSE-low (dividing) CD8+ T cells sorted from an allogeneic mixed lymphocyte reaction. The receptor comes from a human donor in good health; the cells came from an allogeneic mixed lymphocyte reaction. This chain uses TRBV15 with TRBJ2-7; 8 bases fit TRBD1. CDR3 residues: CATSAGQGSYEQYF. In DNA form, the CDR3 reads TGTGCCACCAGCGCAGGACAGGGCTCCTACGAGCAATACTTC.